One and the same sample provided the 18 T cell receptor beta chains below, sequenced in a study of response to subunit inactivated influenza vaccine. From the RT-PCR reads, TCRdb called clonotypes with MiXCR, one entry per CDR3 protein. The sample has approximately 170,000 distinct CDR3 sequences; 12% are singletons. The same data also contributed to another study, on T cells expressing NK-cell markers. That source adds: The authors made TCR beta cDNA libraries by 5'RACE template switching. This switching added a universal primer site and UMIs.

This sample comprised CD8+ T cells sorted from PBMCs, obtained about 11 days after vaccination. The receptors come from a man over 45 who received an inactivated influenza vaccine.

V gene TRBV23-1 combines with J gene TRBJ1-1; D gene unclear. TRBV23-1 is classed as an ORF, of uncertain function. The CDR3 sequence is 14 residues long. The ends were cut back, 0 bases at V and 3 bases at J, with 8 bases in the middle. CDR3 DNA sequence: TGCGCCAGCAGTCAATCAAAAGGGTACACTGAAGCTTTCTTT. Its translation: CASSQSKGYTEAFF.

CDR3 amino acids: CASDSDPWGVQPQHF. In DNA form, the CDR3 reads TGTGCCAGCGACTCGGACCCTTGGGGCGTTCAGCCCCAGCATTTT. This chain links TRBV2 with TRBJ1-5; TRBD1 might be the D (5 bases). In germline, CDR1 is SNHLY, CDR2 FYNNEI. This CDR3 spans 15 amino acids. V was trimmed by 8 bases and J by 6 bases, leaving 20 bases between them.

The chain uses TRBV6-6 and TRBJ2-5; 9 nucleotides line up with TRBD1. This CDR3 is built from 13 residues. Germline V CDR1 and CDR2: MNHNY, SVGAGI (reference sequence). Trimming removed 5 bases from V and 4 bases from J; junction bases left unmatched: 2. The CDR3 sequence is CASSPDRGETQYF. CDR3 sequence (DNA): TGTGCCAGCAGTCCGGACAGGGGAGAGACCCAGTACTTC.

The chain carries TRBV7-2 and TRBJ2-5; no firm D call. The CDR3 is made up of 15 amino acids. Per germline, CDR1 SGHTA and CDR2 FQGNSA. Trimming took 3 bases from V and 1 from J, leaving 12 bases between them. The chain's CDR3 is CASSFVAWGQETQYF. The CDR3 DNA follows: TGTGCCAGCAGCTTCGTAGCTTGGGGCCAAGAGACCCAGTACTTC.

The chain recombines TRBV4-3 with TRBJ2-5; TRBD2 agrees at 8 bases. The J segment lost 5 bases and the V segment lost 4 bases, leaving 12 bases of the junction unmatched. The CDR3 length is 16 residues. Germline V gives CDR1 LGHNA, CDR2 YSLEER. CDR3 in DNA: TGCGCCAGCAGCCTAAAGCGGGGGACGGTTGGGGAGACCCAGTACTTC. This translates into CASSLKRGTVGETQYF.

The CDR3 is CASSVGGSPDFYNEQFF. The CDR3 nucleotides are TGTGCCAGCAGCGTAGGAGGCAGCCCGGATTTTTACAATGAGCAGTTCTTC. The chain is built from TRBV9 and TRBJ2-1, with D unresolved. The germline V gene encodes CDR1 SGDLS and CDR2 YYNGEE. The CDR3 is 17 amino acids. V was clipped by 0 bases and J by 4 bases, with 17 bases between them.

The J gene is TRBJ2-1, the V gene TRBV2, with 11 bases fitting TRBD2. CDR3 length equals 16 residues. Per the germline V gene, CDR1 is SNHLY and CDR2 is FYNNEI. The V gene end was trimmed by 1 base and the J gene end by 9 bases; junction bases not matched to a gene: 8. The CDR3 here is CASSEGVSGGAREQFF. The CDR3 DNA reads TGTGCCAGCAGTGAAGGGGTTAGCGGGGGGGCCCGTGAGCAGTTCTTC. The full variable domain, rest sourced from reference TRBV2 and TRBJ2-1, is EPEVTQTPSHQVTQMGQEVILRCVPISNHLYFYWYRQILGQKVEFLVSFYNNEISEKSEIFDDQFSVERPDGSNFTLKIRSTKLEDSAMYFCASSEGVSGGAREQFFGPGTRLTVL.

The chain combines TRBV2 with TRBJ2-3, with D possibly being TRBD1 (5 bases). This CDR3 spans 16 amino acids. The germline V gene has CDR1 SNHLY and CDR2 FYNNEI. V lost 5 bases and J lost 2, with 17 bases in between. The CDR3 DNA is TGTGCCAGCAGTTTCACAGGAGAAGACCCCACAGATACGCAGTATTTT. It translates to CASSFTGEDPTDTQYF.

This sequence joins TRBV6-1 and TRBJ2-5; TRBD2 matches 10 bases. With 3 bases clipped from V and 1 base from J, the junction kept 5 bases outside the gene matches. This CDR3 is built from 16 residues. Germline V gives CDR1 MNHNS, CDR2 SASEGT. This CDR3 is CASSEWTSGSQETQYF. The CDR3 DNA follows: TGTGCCAGCAGTGAGTGGACTAGCGGCTCCCAAGAGACCCAGTACTTC.

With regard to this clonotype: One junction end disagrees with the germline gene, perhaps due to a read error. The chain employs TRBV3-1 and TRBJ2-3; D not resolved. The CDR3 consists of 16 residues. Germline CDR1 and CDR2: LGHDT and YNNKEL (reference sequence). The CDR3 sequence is CASSQDLWTVRNTHYF. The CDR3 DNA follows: TGTGCCAGCAGCCAAGATCTATGGACCGTTAGAAATACGCACTATTTT.

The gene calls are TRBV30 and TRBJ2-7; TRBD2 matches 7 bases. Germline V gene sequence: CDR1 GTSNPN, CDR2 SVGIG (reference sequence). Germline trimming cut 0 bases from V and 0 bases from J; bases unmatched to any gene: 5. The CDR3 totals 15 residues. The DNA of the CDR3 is TGTGCCTGGAGTGTAGCTAGCGGACGCTCCTACGAGCAGTACTTC. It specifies CAWSVASGRSYEQYF.

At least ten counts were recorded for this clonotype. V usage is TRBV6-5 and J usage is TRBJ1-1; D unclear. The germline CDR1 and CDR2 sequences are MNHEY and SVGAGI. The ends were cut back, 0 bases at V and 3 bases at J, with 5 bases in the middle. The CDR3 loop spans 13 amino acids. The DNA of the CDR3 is TGTGCCAGCAGTTACTCGGCGGACACTGAAGCTTTCTTT. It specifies CASSYSADTEAFF.

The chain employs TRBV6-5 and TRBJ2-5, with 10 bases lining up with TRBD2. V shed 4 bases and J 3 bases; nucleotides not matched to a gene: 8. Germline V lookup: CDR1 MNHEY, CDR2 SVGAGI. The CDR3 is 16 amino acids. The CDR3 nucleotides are TGTGCCAGCAGTTTACTAGCGGGACTTAATAAAGAGACCCAGTACTTC. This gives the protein CASSLLAGLNKETQYF.

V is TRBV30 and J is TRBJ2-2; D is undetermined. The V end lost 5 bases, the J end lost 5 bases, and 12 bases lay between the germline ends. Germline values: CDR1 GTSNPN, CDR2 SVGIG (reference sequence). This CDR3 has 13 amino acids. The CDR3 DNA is TGTGCCTGGGCCCCCTTAGGGACCGGGGAGCTGTTTTTT. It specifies CAWAPLGTGELFF.

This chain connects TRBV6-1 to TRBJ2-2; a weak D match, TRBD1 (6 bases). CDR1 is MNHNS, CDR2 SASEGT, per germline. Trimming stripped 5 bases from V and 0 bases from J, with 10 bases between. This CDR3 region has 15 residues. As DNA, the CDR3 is TGTGCCAGCAGTCGGACAGTTGCGAACACCGGGGAGCTGTTTTTT. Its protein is CASSRTVANTGELFF.

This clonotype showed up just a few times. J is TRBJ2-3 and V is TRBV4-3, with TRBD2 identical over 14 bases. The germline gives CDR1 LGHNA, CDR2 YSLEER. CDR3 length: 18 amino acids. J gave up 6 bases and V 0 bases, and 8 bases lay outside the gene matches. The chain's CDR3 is CASSQETSGRERLDTQYF. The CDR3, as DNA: TGCGCCAGCAGCCAAGAGACTAGCGGGAGGGAACGCCTGGATACGCAGTATTTT.

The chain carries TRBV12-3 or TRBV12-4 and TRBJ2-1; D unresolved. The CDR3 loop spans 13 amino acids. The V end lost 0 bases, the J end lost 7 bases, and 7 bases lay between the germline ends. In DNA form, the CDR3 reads TGTGCCAGCAGTTTAGCTAATTGGAATGAGCAGTTCTTC. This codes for CASSLANWNEQFF.

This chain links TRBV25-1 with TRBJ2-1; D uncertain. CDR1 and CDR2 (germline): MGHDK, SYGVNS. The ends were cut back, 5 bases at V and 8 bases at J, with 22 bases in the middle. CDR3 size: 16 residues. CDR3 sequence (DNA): TGTGCCAGCAGTACCACCCCCGTTGCTCCATTCCATGAGCAGTTCTTC. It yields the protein CASSTTPVAPFHEQFF.